Below, 17 T cell receptor beta chains from the same sample are listed, as sequenced in a study of cytomegalovirus exposure and HLA in healthy donors. Primers included in the PCR were 60 Vbeta and 13 Jbeta primers. The data were produced by immunoSEQ multiplex PCR, yet TCRdb's version contains in-frame clones alone and is incomplete. Here the sample spans approximately 110,000 clones, more than 75% being singletons. The sequenced material came from PBMCs. The receptors originated from a man aged 35 to 55 in good health and CMV-seronegative.

The gene calls are TRBV5-4 and TRBJ2-3, with D possibly matching TRBD2 (5 bases). Per the germline V gene, CDR1 is SGHNT and CDR2 is YYREEE (reference sequence). The ends were cut back, 4 bases at V and 4 bases at J, with 7 bases in the middle. This CDR3 is 12 amino acids long. CDR3 nucleotide sequence: TGTGCCAGCAGCCCGCGGGCAGATACGCAGTATTTT. This sequence encodes CASSPRADTQYF. The entire variable domain, with the rest obtained from reference TRBV5-4 and TRBJ2-3, is as follows: ETGVTQSPTHLIKTRGQQVTLRCSSQSGHNTVSWYQQALGQGPQFIFQYYREEENGRGNFPPRFSGLQFPNYSSELNVNALELDDSALYLCASSPRADTQYFGPGTRLTVL.

J is TRBJ2-7 and V is TRBV7-9; the D gene is possibly TRBD1 (6 bases). The CDR3 runs 15 residues. The germline gives CDR1 SEHNR, CDR2 FQNEAQ (reference sequence). Trimming removed 5 bases at V and 4 bases at J, with 18 bases between. CDR3 sequence (DNA): TGTGCCAGCAGCCCGCAGGGGCATGCATCATACGAGCAGTACTTC. Protein product: CASSPQGHASYEQYF. Based on the CDR3 plus reference TRBV7-9 and TRBJ2-7, the full variable domain is DTGVSQNPRHKITKRGQNVTFRCDPISEHNRLYWYRQTLGQGPEFLTYFQNEAQLEKSRLLSDRFSAERPKGSFSTLEIQRTEQGDSAMYLCASSPQGHASYEQYFGPGTRLTVT.

This clone was seen once. This chain uses TRBV11-2 with TRBJ2-7; TRBD2 might be the D (5 bases). The CDR3 runs to 15 residues. Germline V gives CDR1 SGHAT, CDR2 FQNNGV. The V and J ends lost 0 bases and 3 bases respectively, with 12 bases between them. CDR3 DNA: TGTGCCAGCAGCTTAGATCTATCGGGGATCTACGAGCAGTACTTC. Its protein product is CASSLDLSGIYEQYF.

The chain has TRBV29-1 and TRBJ2-3, with D perhaps TRBD2 (6 bases). Per the germline V gene, CDR1 is SQVTM and CDR2 is ANQGSEA. CDR3 length: 13 residues. The V gene lost 4 bases and the J gene lost 5 bases, with 13 bases spanning the gap. CDR3 residues: CSVGSAGVDTQYF. The CDR3 nucleotides read TGCAGCGTTGGGTCAGCGGGTGTAGATACGCAGTATTTT.

The chain joins TRBV9 to TRBJ1-5; 7 bases line up with TRBD1. V was pared by 4 bases and J by 2 bases, with 3 bases of the junction left unmatched. Germline CDR1 is SGDLS and CDR2 is YYNGEE. This CDR3 contains 14 residues. The CDR3 DNA sequence: TGTGCCAGCAGCCCAGGGGGTGGCAATCAGCCCCAGCATTTT. This sequence encodes CASSPGGGNQPQHF.

This sequence joins TRBV11-3 and TRBJ1-1; D call uncertain. CDR3 length: 13 residues. Trimming removed 3 bases at V and 8 bases at J, with 13 bases between. Germline-derived CDR1 and CDR2 are SGHNT and YENEEA. CDR3: CASSLYLGTEAFF. In DNA form, the CDR3 reads TGTGCCAGCAGCTTGTATCTTGGCACCGAAGCTTTCTTT.

This clone was observed a few times. The CDR3 reads CASSASLNTEAFF. In DNA form, the CDR3 reads TGTGCCAGCAGTGCAAGCCTGAACACTGAAGCTTTCTTT. V and J are TRBV14 and TRBJ1-1; D is unclear. Trimming pared 6 bases from V and 0 bases from J, leaving 8 bases between. The CDR3 sequence is 13 residues long. The V gene's germline CDR1 is SGHDN and CDR2 FVKESK. The full variable domain, rest sourced from reference TRBV14 and TRBJ1-1, is EAGVTQFPSHSVIEKGQTVTLRCDPISGHDNLYWYRRVMGKEIKFLLHFVKESKQDESGMPNNRFLAERTGGTYSTLKVQPAELEDSGVYFCASSASLNTEAFFGQGTRLTVV.

This clone was counted between two and nine times. The chain is built from TRBV4-3 and TRBJ2-7, with TRBD1 matching 7 bases. The CDR3 has 15 residues. Per germline, CDR1 LGHNA and CDR2 YSLEER. V trimming: 1 base; J trimming: 2 bases; junction bases outside the gene matches: 5. The CDR3 region is CASSQARGSPYEQYF. The CDR3 nucleotides read TGCGCCAGCAGCCAAGCCAGGGGGTCCCCCTACGAGCAGTACTTC.

The rearrangement links TRBV6-6 to TRBJ1-1; D call uncertain. Germline CDR1 is MNHNY and CDR2 is SVGAGI (reference sequence). The V end was cut by 2 bases, the J end by 8 bases, with 12 bases between. This CDR3 has 13 amino acids. The DNA for the CDR3 is TGTGCCAGCAGTTACCCCGACAAATCCGAAGCTTTCTTT. This translates into CASSYPDKSEAFF.

The gene calls are TRBV7-8 and TRBJ2-1; D call uncertain. V dropped 4 bases and J dropped 7 bases, with 11 bases sitting between them. Germline CDR1 reads SGHVS; CDR2 reads FQNEAQ. The CDR3 runs to 13 residues. CDR3 sequence (DNA): TGTGCCAGCAGCTCCCGCTCTCGGAATGAGCAGTTCTTC. Translating it yields CASSSRSRNEQFF.

The chain employs TRBV6-6 and TRBJ1-5, with a tentative D call TRBD1 (5 bases). V lost 4 bases to trimming and J lost 6 bases, with 10 bases between them. The CDR3 contains 13 residues. CDR1 is MNHNY and CDR2 is SVGAGI in the germline V gene (reference sequence). The CDR3 nucleotides are TGTGCCAGCAGTTTATCCAGGGTTCAGCCCCAGCATTTT. Protein product: CASSLSRVQPQHF.

This chain joins TRBV6-5 and TRBJ1-1, with no clear D. From germline, CDR1 is MNHEY and CDR2 SVGAGI. The CDR3 covers 15 residues. V was shortened by 4 bases and J by 5 bases, with 17 bases between the two germline ends. The CDR3: CASSSTRRGGTEAFF. CDR3 sequence (DNA): TGTGCCAGCAGTTCCACGAGGCGGGGAGGGACTGAAGCTTTCTTT.

The sample holds a few counts of this clone. The genes are TRBV4-3 and TRBJ1-5; D is possibly TRBD1 (5 bases). This CDR3 has 16 amino acids. Trimming removed 0 bases at V and 4 bases at J, with 13 bases between. From germline, CDR1 is LGHNA and CDR2 YSLEER. The CDR3 sequence is CASSQDGGLGNQPQHF. In nucleotides, the CDR3 is TGCGCCAGCAGCCAAGATGGGGGACTGGGGAATCAGCCCCAGCATTTT.

CDR3 loop: CASSDSGLAGNEQFF. CDR3 nucleotide sequence: TGTGCCAGCAGTGACTCCGGACTAGCGGGGAATGAGCAGTTCTTC. This rearrangement joins TRBV6-4 to TRBJ2-1, with 12 bases matching TRBD2. V was clipped by 0 bases and J by 7 bases; unmatched bases: 1. CDR1 MRHNA and CDR2 SNTAGT come from the germline V gene. CDR3 length: 15 amino acids.

The chain is built from TRBV6-5 and TRBJ1-2; 10 positions match TRBD1. CDR3 length: 13 residues. V was pared by 5 bases and J by 7 bases, with 4 bases of the junction left unmatched. Germline assignment: CDR1 MNHEY and CDR2 SVGAGI. CDR3 nucleotides: TGTGCCAGCAGTCCGAGGGACAGGGGTGGCTACACCTTC. Residues: CASSPRDRGGYTF.

This chain connects TRBV19 to TRBJ2-7, with TRBD1 matching 10 bases. CDR3 length: 12 residues. Germline V gene data show CDR1 as LNHDA and CDR2 as SQIVND (reference sequence). V shed 1 base, J shed 13 bases, and the junction held 4 bases outside the gene matches. The CDR3 protein is CASSIGDRGLYF. CDR3 bases: TGTGCCAGTAGTATAGGTGACAGGGGGCTTTACTTC.

The V and J genes are TRBV11-2 and TRBJ2-7; TRBD2 matches 12 bases. The CDR3 loop spans 15 amino acids. The germline V gene encodes CDR1 SGHAT and CDR2 FQNNGV. V lost 5 bases, J lost 3 bases, and 5 bases stayed unmatched. The CDR3 spells CASSALAGGFYEQYF. DNA for the CDR3: TGTGCCAGCAGCGCACTAGCGGGGGGATTCTACGAGCAGTACTTC.